A selection of T cell receptor beta chains follows, all from one sample in a study of T cells in Graves' hyperthyroidism and ophthalmopathy. TCRdb recomputed calls from the multiplex PCR reads with MiXCR, one row per CDR3 protein. The sample lists 540,000 or so distinct CDR3 sequences; 46% were seen once. The sequenced sample consisted of peripheral blood or thyroid tissue (not recorded which). These receptors all stem from an adult woman with Graves' disease, either hyperthyroidism or ophthalmopathy (not recorded which). The CDR3 runs from the conserved cysteine through the conserved F or W. The order of the fields is V gene, CDR3 length, clone size, J gene, D gene, CDR3 protein, CDR3 DNA. The D gene is left open where the match is weak. A row's size may be missing; if present it is once, few, many or a size class.

V: TRBV14
length: 15
size: .
J: TRBJ1-6
D: .
CDR3: CASSMNLMGYSPLHF
DNA: TGTGCCAGCAGCATGAACCTCATGGGGTATTCACCCCTCCACTTT

V: TRBV7-2
length: 15
size: few
J: TRBJ2-2
D: .
CDR3: CASSVGGQNTGELFF
DNA: TGTGCCAGCAGCGTTGGGGGGCAGAACACCGGGGAGCTGTTTTTT

V: TRBV25-1
length: 14
size: many
J: TRBJ1-6
D: .
CDR3: CASRPEDNNSPLHF
DNA: TGTGCCAGCCGCCCGGAGGACAATAATTCACCCCTCCACTTT

V: TRBV7-3
length: 15
size: many
J: TRBJ2-7
D: TRBD2
CDR3: CASSLRGGRDHEQYF
DNA: TGTGCCAGCAGCTTAAGGGGCGGGAGGGACCACGAGCAGTACTTC

V: TRBV12-3/TRBV12-4
length: 16
size: .
J: TRBJ1-1
D: TRBD1
CDR3: CASSSSGTGPPVRGFF
DNA: TGTGCCAGCAGTTCATCCGGGACAGGGCCCCCGGTGAGAGGTTTCTTT

V: TRBV7-3
length: 12
size: .
J: TRBJ2-1
D: .
CDR3: CASSTRDNEQFF
DNA: TGTGCCAGCAGCACGCGAGACAATGAGCAGTTCTTC

V: TRBV5-1
length: 13
size: many
J: TRBJ2-7
D: TRBD1
CDR3: CASRIIQGPEQYF
DNA: TGCGCCAGCAGAATTATACAGGGGCCCGAGCAGTACTTC

V: TRBV20-1
length: 15
size: .
J: TRBJ2-7
D: TRBD1
CDR3: CSATPEDRGYYEQYF
DNA: TGCAGTGCCACACCGGAGGACAGGGGTTACTACGAGCAGTACTTC

V: TRBV12-3/TRBV12-4
length: 16
size: .
J: TRBJ1-2
D: TRBD1
CDR3: CASSPTKSGGGYGYTF
DNA: TGTGCCAGCAGTCCCACCAAATCAGGGGGCGGCTATGGCTACACCTTC

V: TRBV4-2
length: 17
size: many
J: TRBJ1-6
D: .
CDR3: CASSQVKASLDNSPLHF
DNA: TGTGCCAGCAGCCAAGTAAAGGCGTCCCTAGATAATTCACCCCTCCACTTT

V: TRBV12-3/TRBV12-4
length: 12
size: .
J: TRBJ2-7
D: .
CDR3: CASRDQGHEQYF
DNA: TGTGCCAGCAGAGACCAGGGCCACGAGCAGTACTTC

V: TRBV5-1
length: 16
size: .
J: TRBJ2-5
D: TRBD2
CDR3: CASSLAGLAAQETQYF
DNA: TGCGCCAGCAGCTTGGCCGGACTAGCGGCCCAAGAGACCCAGTACTTC

V: TRBV29-1
length: 13
size: few
J: TRBJ2-5
D: TRBD1
CDR3: CSGGQGGRETQYF
DNA: TGCAGCGGGGGACAGGGAGGGAGAGAGACCCAGTACTTC

V: TRBV20-1
length: 12
size: few
J: TRBJ1-5
D: TRBD1
CDR3: CSAEDRDQPQHF
DNA: TGCAGTGCTGAGGACAGGGATCAGCCCCAGCATTTT

V: TRBV6-1
length: 16
size: many
J: TRBJ1-2
D: TRBD1
CDR3: CASTGFPGQGGYGYTF
DNA: TGTGCCAGCACCGGTTTTCCAGGACAGGGCGGCTATGGCTACACCTTC

V: TRBV7-9
length: 19
size: .
J: TRBJ1-1
D: .
CDR3: CASSYRPAKQGPTNSEAFF
DNA: TGTGCCAGCAGCTACAGACCCGCCAAACAGGGCCCGACGAACTCTGAAGCTTTCTTT

V: TRBV15
length: 17
size: .
J: TRBJ2-2
D: TRBD2
CDR3: CATSRGGTSGYTGELFF
DNA: TGTGCCACCAGCAGAGGAGGGACTAGCGGATACACCGGGGAGCTGTTTTTT

V: TRBV5-1
length: 15
size: .
J: TRBJ2-7
D: .
CDR3: CASSLEGGSYNEQYF
DNA: TGCGCCAGCAGCTTGGAGGGGGGCAGTTACAACGAGCAGTACTTC

V: TRBV10-3
length: 13
size: .
J: TRBJ2-5
D: .
CDR3: CAISDGSDETQYF
DNA: TGTGCCATCAGTGACGGGAGTGACGAGACCCAGTACTTC

V: TRBV5-1
length: 15
size: many
J: TRBJ1-2
D: .
CDR3: CASSPIGGAQHGYTF
DNA: TGCGCCAGCAGCCCCATAGGGGGGGCGCAACATGGCTACACCTTC

V: TRBV14
length: 18
size: .
J: TRBJ2-5
D: .
CDR3: CASSQRFRGSGEQETQYF
DNA: TGTGCCAGCAGCCAAAGGTTCCGAGGCTCTGGGGAGCAAGAGACCCAGTACTTC

V: TRBV15
length: 15
size: .
J: TRBJ2-5
D: TRBD2
CDR3: CASLTSGRARETQYF
DNA: TGTGCTTCCCTGACTAGCGGGAGGGCCAGAGAGACCCAGTACTTC

V: TRBV7-9
length: 15
size: many
J: TRBJ1-2
D: TRBD1
CDR3: CASSLLGQGLDGYTF
DNA: TGTGCCAGCAGCTTATTGGGACAGGGGCTGGATGGCTACACCTTC

V: TRBV25-1
length: 13
size: many
J: TRBJ1-2
D: .
CDR3: CASSERGKDGYTF
DNA: TGTGCCAGCAGTGAACGCGGGAAGGATGGCTACACCTTC

V: TRBV19
length: 9
size: .
J: TRBJ2-6
D: .
CDR3: CASMSGLTF
DNA: TGTGCCAGTATGTCCGGACTAACTTTT

V: TRBV10-2
length: 13
size: .
J: TRBJ2-2
D: .
CDR3: CASTLTTIGELFF
DNA: TGCGCCAGCACCCTCACCACTATAGGGGAGCTGTTTTTT

V: TRBV10-3
length: 15
size: few
J: TRBJ2-5
D: .
CDR3: CAISGSSGSGETQYF
DNA: TGTGCCATCAGTGGATCGTCGGGGAGCGGAGAGACCCAGTACTTC

V: TRBV10-3
length: 15
size: .
J: TRBJ2-2
D: TRBD1
CDR3: CAISEEGQGARELFF
DNA: TGTGCCATCAGTGAGGAGGGACAGGGGGCGAGGGAGCTGTTTTTT